A single sample gave rise to the 28 T cell receptor beta chains below, sequenced in a study of brain T cells in children with intractable seizures. Repertoires were generated with immunoSEQ multiplex PCR, while TCRdb's copy carries only in-frame clones and drops some. This table has roughly 8,300 clones, about 73% appearing once. Sequencing was limited to surgery cases with top T cell transcript signatures in brain tissue. The source material was resected brain tissue, sampled at surgery. The receptors stem from a boy younger than two with tuberous sclerosis and intractable seizures.

The chain couples TRBV15 to TRBJ1-1; D remains ambiguous. Germline CDR1 LNHNV, CDR2 YYDKDF (reference sequence). The CDR3 consists of 13 residues. Trimming removed 1 base at V and 6 bases at J, with 9 bases between. The CDR3 DNA is TGTGCCACCAGCAGAGGTCACATTCCTGAAGCTTTCTTT. Its translation is CATSRGHIPEAFF.

The rearrangement links TRBV5-1 to TRBJ1-4, with 8 bases lining up with TRBD1. CDR1 and CDR2 from the germline V gene are SGHRS and YFSETQ. CDR3 length: 16 amino acids. The trim removed 4 bases at V and 8 bases at J, leaving 13 bases unmatched. CDR3 sequence reads: CASSRLPDRAKEKLFF. CDR3 coding DNA: TGCGCCAGCAGCCGATTACCGGACAGGGCGAAGGAAAAACTGTTTTTT.

This clone was picked up a small number of times. The chain couples TRBV7-2 to TRBJ1-2; no clear D. V was trimmed by 3 bases and J by 4 bases, leaving 12 bases between them. The germline CDR1 and CDR2 sequences are SGHTA and FQGNSA. The CDR3 is made up of 14 amino acids. The CDR3 protein is CASSLDGNFYGYTF. Here the CDR3 DNA reads TGTGCCAGCAGCTTGGACGGGAATTTCTATGGCTACACCTTC.

This chain links TRBV6-6 with TRBJ2-2, with a weak D call TRBD1 (5 bases). Trimming removed 10 bases at V and 6 bases at J, with 12 bases between. CDR1 is MNHNY, CDR2 SVGAGI, per germline (reference sequence). This CDR3 spans 12 amino acids. CDR3 loop: CAILGAPGELFF. The DNA of the CDR3 is TGTGCCATTTTAGGGGCTCCCGGGGAGCTGTTTTTT.

This chain uses TRBV19 with TRBJ1-5, with D possibly matching TRBD1 (5 bases). Germline assignment: CDR1 LNHDA and CDR2 SQIVND (reference sequence). Trimming cost V 3 bases and J 5 bases, with 17 bases left between them. The CDR3 spans 16 residues. Here the CDR3 DNA reads TGTGCCAGTAGTATCGTCTCAGGGAGCATTTATCAGCCCCAGCATTTT. Residues: CASSIVSGSIYQPQHF.

The chain combines TRBV28 with TRBJ2-7; 9 bases fit TRBD1. The ends lost 8 bases at V and 2 bases at J; junction bases unmatched: 4. This CDR3 has 13 amino acids. Germline V CDR1 and CDR2: MDHEN, SYDVKM. CDR3 nucleotide sequence: TGTGCCAGCGGGTACAGGGGGCCCTACGAGCAGTACTTC. This encodes CASGYRGPYEQYF.

V is TRBV19 and J is TRBJ2-3; D perhaps matches TRBD2 (5 bases). The V gene lost 5 bases and the J gene lost 0 bases, with 21 bases spanning the gap. Germline CDR1 is LNHDA and CDR2 is SQIVND (reference sequence). This CDR3 has 18 residues. The CDR3 loop reads CASSLYSRGSPSTDTQYF. DNA for the CDR3: TGTGCCAGTAGTTTATATTCCCGTGGGAGTCCAAGCACAGATACGCAGTATTTT.

This clone was seen more than once but under ten times. The chain combines TRBV11-3 with TRBJ1-2; D is unresolved. The CDR3 sequence is 12 residues long. V shed 3 bases and J shed 1 base, with 3 bases lying between them. The germline CDR1 and CDR2 sequences are SGHNT and YENEEA. The CDR3 sequence: CASSLLNYGYTF. DNA for the CDR3: TGTGCCAGCAGCTTGCTTAACTATGGCTACACCTTC.

This clone was counted once. The J gene is TRBJ2-3, the V gene TRBV18, with D perhaps TRBD1 (5 bases). Germline V gene data show CDR1 as KGHSH and CDR2 as LQKENI. V lost 0 bases and J lost 6, with 10 bases in between. This CDR3 has 14 residues. CDR3 coding DNA: TGTGCCAGCTCACCACCACAGGACCGGGATACGCAGTATTTT. The encoded protein is CASSPPQDRDTQYF.

The chain employs TRBV5-4 and TRBJ2-4, with TRBD2 identical over 10 bases. The V gene end was trimmed by 0 bases and the J gene end by 5 bases; junction bases not matched to a gene: 5. Per germline, CDR1 SGHNT and CDR2 YYREEE (reference sequence). The CDR3 loop spans 16 amino acids. The CDR3 sequence is CASSLALAGGENIQYF. CDR3 nucleotides: TGTGCCAGCAGCTTGGCCTTAGCGGGGGGAGAAAACATTCAGTACTTC.

In the case of this clone: The junction departs from germline at one end; a sequencing error may be responsible. J is TRBJ2-3 and V is TRBV7-3; TRBD2 agrees at 7 bases. Germline CDR1 is SGHTA and CDR2 is FQGTGA. This CDR3 region has 14 residues. CDR3 residues: CASSYSGASGPLGF. The CDR3 DNA reads TGTGCCAGCAGCTACTCCGGGGCTAGCGGCCCTCTGGGTTTT. Variable domain in full (rest from reference TRBV7-3 and TRBJ2-3): GAGVSQTPSNKVTEKGKYVELRCDPISGHTALYWYRQSLGQGPEFLIYFQGTGAADDSGLPNDRFFAVRPEGSVSTLKIQRTERGDSAVYLCASSYSGASGPLGFGPGTRLTVL.

The chain joins TRBV6-5 to TRBJ2-4; 9 bases fit TRBD1. V shed 6 bases, J shed 7 bases, and the junction held 10 bases outside the gene matches. The CDR3 has 15 residues. The germline gives CDR1 MNHEY, CDR2 SVGAGI. CDR3 DNA: TGTGCCAGCAGCCAGACGGGACAGGGTAGGAACATTCAGTACTTC. Translation: CASSQTGQGRNIQYF.

The chain joins TRBV2 to TRBJ2-7; tentative D call: TRBD2 (6 bases). Germline CDR1 and CDR2: SNHLY and FYNNEI. CDR3 length equals 14 residues. Trimming stripped 6 bases from V and 2 bases from J, with 14 bases between. The CDR3 DNA is TGTGCCAGCAGCCGGGACTTGACGACCTACGAGCAGTACTTC. Translation: CASSRDLTTYEQYF.

This chain joins TRBV11-3 and TRBJ2-2; D is undetermined. V lost 2 bases and J 4 bases, leaving 5 bases between the germline ends. CDR1 is SGHNT and CDR2 is YENEEA in the germline V gene. The CDR3 runs 13 residues. The DNA for the CDR3 is TGTGCCAGCAGCTTACCGTTCACCGGGGAGCTGTTTTTT. It translates to CASSLPFTGELFF.

The chain employs TRBV5-1 and TRBJ2-3; 7 bases are a match to TRBD2. This CDR3 spans 14 amino acids. Germline CDR1 and CDR2: SGHRS and YFSETQ. V trimming: 4 bases; J trimming: 2 bases; junction bases outside the gene matches: 4. The DNA of the CDR3 is TGCGCCAGCAGCGGGGGACTAATCACAGATACGCAGTATTTT. It codes for CASSGGLITDTQYF.

This clone occurred a few times. In nucleotides, the CDR3 is TGCGCCAGCAGCCAAACCGATTTGGGTCAGCCCCAGCATTTT. It codes for CASSQTDLGQPQHF. The V and J genes are TRBV4-1 and TRBJ1-5; D gene uncertain. V was cut by 2 bases and J by 6 bases, with 11 bases left in between. The germline gives CDR1 MGHRA, CDR2 YSYEKL. CDR3 length: 14 amino acids.

The chain uses TRBV3-1 (or the pseudogene TRBV3-2) and TRBJ1-2, with 7 nucleotides matching TRBD1. Germline trimming cut 4 bases from V and 5 bases from J; bases unmatched to any gene: 7. CDR1 is LGHDT and CDR2 is YNNKEL in the germline V gene (reference sequence). The CDR3 has 14 amino acids. The CDR3 nucleotides read TGTGCCAGCAGCCCACAGGGGCCGGGGTATGGCTACACCTTC. The encoded protein is CASSPQGPGYGYTF.

The chain has TRBV5-1 and TRBJ2-2, with D possibly called TRBD1 or TRBD2 (5 bases each). This CDR3 has 16 residues. Between the trimmed V and J ends, which lost 3 bases and 0 bases, there was a span of 12 bases. Germline V gene sequence: CDR1 SGHRS, CDR2 YFSETQ. The DNA of the CDR3 is TGCGCCAGCAGCTGGGGGTTGGGAGCGAACACCGGGGAGCTGTTTTTT. It codes for CASSWGLGANTGELFF.

The CDR3 DNA is TGTGCCAGCAGTTACGAAGCTGGGGGAAACTACGAGCAGTACTTC. Residues: CASSYEAGGNYEQYF. The rearrangement links TRBV6-5 to TRBJ2-7; D may be TRBD1 or TRBD2 (5 bases each). V was cut by 2 bases and J by 3 bases, with 14 bases left in between. CDR1 MNHEY and CDR2 SVGAGI come from the germline V gene. This CDR3 is built from 15 residues.

The chain combines TRBV7-2 with TRBJ2-7, with unresolved D. This CDR3 contains 13 residues. Germline V CDR1 and CDR2: SGHTA, FQGNSA. Trimming left V 0 bases short and J 5 bases short, with 8 bases between. The CDR3 DNA sequence: TGTGCCAGCAGCTTAGCGCTGAGAAACGAGCAGTACTTC. It is translated as CASSLALRNEQYF. Supplemented by reference TRBV7-2 and TRBJ2-7, the full variable domain reads GAGVSQSPSNKVTEKGKDVELRCDPISGHTALYWYRQSLGQGLEFLIYFQGNSAPDKSGLPSDRFSAERTGGSVSTLTIQRTQQEDSAVYLCASSLALRNEQYFGPGTRLTVT.

This chain connects TRBV2 to TRBJ2-7, with D hard to call. From germline, CDR1 is SNHLY and CDR2 FYNNEI. V dropped 0 bases and J dropped 4 bases, with 7 bases sitting between them. The CDR3 runs 13 residues. The CDR3 DNA follows: TGTGCCAGCAGTGAAGCGGGGATGTACGAGCAGTACTTC. The encoded protein is CASSEAGMYEQYF. Variable domain in full (rest from reference TRBV2 and TRBJ2-7): EPEVTQTPSHQVTQMGQEVILRCVPISNHLYFYWYRQILGQKVEFLVSFYNNEISEKSEIFDDQFSVERPDGSNFTLKIRSTKLEDSAMYFCASSEAGMYEQYFGPGTRLTVT.

The chain uses TRBV6-5 and TRBJ2-7; 11 positions match TRBD1. The germline gives CDR1 MNHEY, CDR2 SVGAGI. This CDR3 has 13 amino acids. V gave up 7 bases and J gave up 3 bases; unmatched junction bases: 2. This CDR3 reads CASTGTGGYEQYF. For the CDR3, the DNA is TGTGCCAGCACCGGGACAGGGGGCTACGAGCAGTACTTC.

This sequence joins TRBV7-2 and TRBJ2-3; D uncertain. CDR1 is SGHTA and CDR2 is FQGNSA in the germline V gene. The CDR3 runs 14 residues. The germline V and J ends were trimmed by 0 bases and 5 bases, with 9 bases remaining between them. In nucleotides, the CDR3 is TGTGCCAGCAGCTTAGCGCTGGGGATAGATACGCAGTATTTT. This codes for CASSLALGIDTQYF.

The V call is TRBV14, the J call TRBJ2-4, with TRBD2 matching over 11 bases. Germline V gives CDR1 SGHDN, CDR2 FVKESK. This CDR3 spans 16 amino acids. J was trimmed by 0 bases and V by 3 bases; bases with no gene match: 1. Written as DNA, the CDR3 is TGTGCCAGCAGCCAGACTAGCGGGAAAGCCAAAAACATTCAGTACTTC. It is translated as CASSQTSGKAKNIQYF.

The rearrangement joins TRBV19 to TRBJ2-5; either TRBD1 or TRBD2 may supply D (6 bases each). In germline, CDR1 is LNHDA, CDR2 SQIVND (reference sequence). The CDR3 length is 16 residues. V lost 3 bases and J 4 bases, leaving 18 bases between the germline ends. Here the CDR3 DNA reads TGTGCCAGTAGTATTGGAGGGGGAGGCATACGAGAGACCCAGTACTTC. This translates into CASSIGGGGIRETQYF.

This rearrangement joins TRBV5-1 to TRBJ2-7; TRBD1 is a possible D gene (6 bases). Germline V gives CDR1 SGHRS, CDR2 YFSETQ. The CDR3 loop spans 13 amino acids. V lost 0 bases to trimming and J lost 7 bases, with 11 bases between them. Written as DNA, the CDR3 is TGCGCCAGCAGCTTGGCCGGGACAAGAGAGCAGTACTTC. Protein: CASSLAGTREQYF.

This clone showed up just a few times. The gene calls are TRBV18 and TRBJ1-1; the D is unclear. Germline V gene data show CDR1 as KGHSH and CDR2 as LQKENI. The CDR3 consists of 14 residues. V dropped 2 bases and J dropped 3 bases, with 10 bases sitting between them. CDR3 DNA sequence: TGTGCCAGCTCACCAATTACTGTGTACACTGAAGCTTTCTTT. This gives the protein CASSPITVYTEAFF.

This clone turned up a few times. The rearrangement joins TRBV30 to TRBJ2-7; maybe TRBD2 (6 bases). The CDR3 sequence is 12 residues long. The germline V gene encodes CDR1 GTSNPN and CDR2 SVGIG (reference sequence). Trimming removed 4 bases from V and 0 bases from J, with 7 bases in between. CDR3 sequence reads: CAWKGGSYEQYF. DNA for the CDR3: TGTGCCTGGAAGGGAGGCTCCTACGAGCAGTACTTC. Filled out from reference TRBV30 and TRBJ2-7, the complete variable domain reads SQTIHQWPATLVQPVGSPLSLECTVEGTSNPNLYWYRQAAGRGLQLLFYSVGIGQISSEVPQNLSASRPQDRQFILSSKKLLLSDSGFYLCAWKGGSYEQYFGPGTRLTVT.